This paragraph reports one T cell receptor beta chain. The clone's antigen remains unknown. The cohort was made up of 666 healthy bone marrow donors. At the time of sampling, every cohort member was nominally healthy, though immune exposures that went unrecorded were likely present. The donor was CMV seropositive and was included in the group of 300 or so seropositive cohort members. A peripheral blood sample was provided by each donor, and peripheral blood mononuclear cells were used for TCR beta sequencing. The Qiagen DNeasy Blood Extraction Kit was used to extract genomic DNA from the blood cell samples. This entry comes from a study of cytomegalovirus exposure and HLA in healthy donors (dated by TCRdb to about 2017). About the study as a whole: An earlier analysis of several hundred of the donors reported about 250 Gb of sequence data and approximately 110 million unique TCR beta sequences from about 200 million T cells. Of the approximately 370 genotyped donors, 81% were placed in the genetic ancestry cluster associated with self-reported Caucasian donors. A later genetic analysis used genome-wide SNP genotypes for about 65% of the roughly 700 donors, treating that subset as a discovery cohort. Every discovery cohort repertoire had been produced on one sequencing platform. The T cell repertoires of around 670 subjects were profiled by immunosequencing and related to cytomegalovirus serostatus. An early release that covered 640 HLA-typed donors contained approximately 300 gigabases of sequencing data and roughly 84 million unique TCR sequences. A later analysis re-analyzed previously published TCR beta repertoires from roughly 630 donors and added high-resolution HLA genotyping to study TCR occurrence patterns. High-throughput TCR immunosequencing, statistical association of individual TCRs with disease status, and machine learning were combined to predict cytomegalovirus infection status. The study aimed to test whether signatures of past pathogen exposure could be identified by cataloging public T cell receptors. HLA typing covered class I and class II loci at four-digit resolution. Roughly 5 DR-DQ haplotypes were treated as single units for association and clustering because of strong linkage in the cohort. Besides the first cohort of 666 subjects, a separate validation cohort made up of 120 or so different subjects was used. Donor age, sex, ethnicity and CMV serostatus were compiled alongside the repertoire data. The later analysis used no new phenotypic data to find candidate immune exposures, relying instead on TCR beta sequences and their occurrence across donors. Among around 400 genotyped donors of the cohort, an average of approximately 240,000 unique TCR beta nucleotide sequences were sequenced per donor, roughly 20% of them non-productive. In an earlier analysis of 587 of the donors, high-throughput TCR beta sequencing was used to judge whether each TCR beta V gene segment behaved as functional or pseudogenic. The number of donors typed differed by locus, with 629-630 for A, B, C, DRB1 and DQB1, around 520 for DQA1, 606 for DPA1, and 450 to 480 for DPB1.

V is cut back by 5 bases and J by 3 bases, with 3 bases in the junction unmatched. The germline V gene provides CDR1 MNHEY and CDR2 SVGAGI. The CDR3 spans 13 residues, from the cysteine through the phenylalanine. The only DNA kept is the CDR3, 39 bases in frame from the first base. Study-level results and caveats: When HLA alleles, especially DR and DQ, strongly co-occurred, attributing TCR associations to individual alleles was difficult. A later analysis found that TCR association rates varied across HLA loci, with DRB1 alleles showing the most associated TCRs and HLA-C alleles the fewest. Because HLA typing was missing for some donors at each locus, association tests included only the typed subset. Only TCR beta chains were sequenced in this cohort, and the absence of alpha or paired-chain data limited detectable features. A cluster of highly shared sequence variants was judged likely to represent a technical artifact of the sequencing pipeline. A further reported finding was that TCR beta sequences accurately predicted the HLA-A and HLA-B alleles for most subjects in the first cohort. In both the original and validation cohorts, the classifier was reported to diagnose cytomegalovirus status with high specificity and sensitivity. The 87-base-pair reads could not distinguish some IMGT-functional V segments, including TRBV6-2 and TRBV6-3, so those segments were excluded. The study gave a list of 150 to 200 TCR beta chains associated with cytomegalovirus. Correlated functional status among segregating V segments might be attributable to linkage disequilibrium, but an unknown experimental factor could not be ruled out. Broadly in line with IMGT annotations, most TCR beta V segments showed up in productive rearrangements about 90% or about 30% of the time in an earlier analysis of approximately 600 of the donors. In a later genetic analysis, fewer N-insertions in productive TCRs were reported among donors in an Asian-associated ancestry cluster than the approximately 670-donor mean. In a later analysis, several top co-occurrence clusters were reported to appear linked to parvovirus B19, influenza, CMV and Epstein-Barr virus. It was suggested by the authors that the approach could potentially be generalized to other disease states and immunological phenotypes. Roughly uniform sequencing depth across donors was assumed in presence/absence analyses, although this assumption may not hold. An association between a missense DCLRE1C variant and V-gene and J-gene trimming of TCR beta chains was found in a later genetic analysis and replicated in an independent cohort. In vitro tests confirmed that a few of the cytomegalovirus-associated TCR beta chains recognize cytomegalovirus antigens. While some public TCRs were present in many individuals, most TCR sequences turned up only very rarely across donors. A later analysis associated some 17,000 TCR beta sequences with specific HLA alleles at a false discovery rate of 0.05. Because counts were too low, about 17 rarely observed V segments, including chromosome 9 orphons, were excluded from the earlier analysis of roughly 580 of the donors. Most CMV-associated TCR beta chains appeared to be HLA-restricted in a later analysis, and the HLA associations seemed to be driven largely by CMV exposure. In a later analysis, HLA-associated TCR beta chains were found to be more clonally expanded and to have lower generation probabilities than equally common non-associated chains. For the cohort, immune exposure information was limited to CMV serostatus.

Library creation used the immunoSEQ multiplex PCR assay. For the multiplex PCR, a mixture combining 60 forward primers for TCR Vbeta segments and 13 reverse primers for TCR Jbeta segments was used. The CDR3 region of rearranged TCR beta genes was amplified from genomic DNA with a multiplex PCR assay. The amplified TCR beta libraries were sequenced on the Illumina HiSeq System as 87-base-pair reads. For the original study's pipeline: A later analysis counted approximately 84 million unique TCR beta chains across the 666 repertoires, and 10 million to 11 million of these chains were shared by at least two donors. Raw reads were error-corrected and collapsed into unique sequences by a nearest-neighbor algorithm in which closely related sequences were merged to remove PCR and sequencing errors. V, D and J gene segments were assigned by aligning CDR3 sequences to IMGT reference sequences. For a sequence to be retained, a match of at least six nucleotides to both a V gene segment and a J gene segment was required. A rearrangement counted as productive if the CDR3 had no stop codons and remained in frame with V and J, and every other rearrangement counted as non-productive. CDR3 was defined by IMGT convention, running from the second conserved V-encoded cysteine to the conserved J-encoded phenylalanine. The earlier analysis of 587 of the donors excluded any sequence lacking an unambiguous match to a single V gene segment. An earlier analysis of a few hundred of the donors called V segments functional above 56.7% productive rearrangements and segregating when the between-donor standard deviation exceeded 5%. To diagnose cytomegalovirus status from the catalog of TCR beta chain sequences, a statistical classification framework was built. A later analysis assigned V and J genes by comparing TCR nucleotide sequences with IMGT/GENE-DB human TR gene sequences. A later analysis assigned CDR3 sequences and most-parsimonious VDJ recombination scenarios with the TCRdist pipeline. In a later analysis, every TCR beta chain was defined by the combination of its CDR3 amino acid sequence and its V-gene family, and reads without a unique V-gene family were dropped. A later analysis removed 500 to 650 highly shared, low-generation-probability nucleotide sequences to deal with suspected cross-contamination and a sequencing artifact. In a later analysis, a clonal expansion index was calculated for each public chain from normalized within-repertoire ranks of inferred template counts. Generation probabilities in a later analysis came from a VDJ recombination model fitted to out-of-frame rearrangements, and those results were checked against IGoR. In a later analysis, TCR-TCR, TCR-HLA and TCR-CMV co-occurrence was scored with hypergeometric tests, and a repertoire-size bias correction was applied to TCR pairs. False discovery rates were estimated in a later analysis by permuting HLA or CMV assignments 20 times. In a later analysis, co-occurring TCRs were grouped using DBSCAN, with TCRdist sequence similarity added in when clustering inside HLA-allele-positive subsets. For co-occurrence clustering, repertoires with fewer than 30,000 or more than 120,000 public chains were excluded, along with five or six repertoires with anomalous nucleotide sharing. The immuneACCESS repertoire file appears here via TCRdb, limited to in-frame rearrangements. These files lack a portion of the clones; in checked studies, under half of the deficit traces to unresolved V genes, and the cause of the others is not known. The V and J calls and clone size are taken from that table; D and trimming were inferred from the DNA. The sample table gives around 210,000 clones. The ten biggest clones cover over 0.95% of the sample.

The chain is encoded by TRBV6-5 joined to TRBJ2-7; TRBD1 agrees with 8 junctional bases. Sequenced input: PBMCs. The origin of this receptor is a girl aged 2 to 9 in good health and CMV-seropositive. The base sequence is TGTGCCAGCAGTCAGGGGGCTATCTACGAGCAGTACTTC. Its coded protein is CASSQGAIYEQYF.